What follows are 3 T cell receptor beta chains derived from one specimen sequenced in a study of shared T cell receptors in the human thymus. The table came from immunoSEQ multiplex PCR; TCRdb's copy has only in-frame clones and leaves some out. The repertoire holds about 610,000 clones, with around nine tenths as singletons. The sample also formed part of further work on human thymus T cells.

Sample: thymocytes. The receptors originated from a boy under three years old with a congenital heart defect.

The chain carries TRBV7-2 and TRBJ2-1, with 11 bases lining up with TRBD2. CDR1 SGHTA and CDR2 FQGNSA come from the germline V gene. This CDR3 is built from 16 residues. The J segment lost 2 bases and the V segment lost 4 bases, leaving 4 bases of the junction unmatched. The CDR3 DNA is TGTGCCAGCAGCTCCCCGGGACTAGCGGCCTACAATGAGCAGTTCTTC. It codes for CASSSPGLAAYNEQFF.

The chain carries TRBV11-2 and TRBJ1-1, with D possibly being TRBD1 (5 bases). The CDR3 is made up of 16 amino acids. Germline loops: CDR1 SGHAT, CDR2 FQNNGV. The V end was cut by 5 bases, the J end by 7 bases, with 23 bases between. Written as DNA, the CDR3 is TGTGCCAGCAGCCAGAGTCGGGGGATGGGATGGGATGAAGCTTTCTTT. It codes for CASSQSRGMGWDEAFF. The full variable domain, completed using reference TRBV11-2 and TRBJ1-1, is EAGVAQSPRYKIIEKRQSVAFWCNPISGHATLYWYQQILGQGPKLLIQFQNNGVVDDSQLPKDRFSAERLKGVDSTLKIQPAKLEDSAVYLCASSQSRGMGWDEAFFGQGTRLTVV.

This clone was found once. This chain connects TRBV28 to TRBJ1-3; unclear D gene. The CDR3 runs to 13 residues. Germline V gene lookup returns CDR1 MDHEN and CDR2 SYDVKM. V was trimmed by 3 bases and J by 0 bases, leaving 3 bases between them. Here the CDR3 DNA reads TGTGCCAGCAGTTTTAGCTCTGGAAACACCATATATTTT. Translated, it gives CASSFSSGNTIYF.